One T cell receptor beta chain is described in this entry. Its antigen is as yet unknown. TCR beta CDR3 regions were amplified from RNA transcripts. The primer set for the first-round RT-PCR of the TCR CDR3 was HTBI. TCRdb re-called the multiplex PCR reads with MiXCR, one entry per CDR3 protein. The sample shows fewer than 550,000 distinct CDR3 sequences, approximately 14% of them seen only once. Germline CDR1 is DFQATT and CDR2 is SNEGSKA (reference sequence). V lost 3 bases and J 0 bases, leaving 11 bases between the germline ends. This CDR3 has 14 amino acids. The data are from a study of T cells in Graves' hyperthyroidism and ophthalmopathy. On the study more broadly: Peripheral blood was taken when the disease was first diagnosed, before any treatment began.

Study results and caveats: Before onset, by a median of 6.5 months, the model predicted ophthalmopathy.

This clonotype was obtained from a woman aged 18-29 years with Graves' hyperthyroidism. Sequencing was done on a sample of blood. The rearrangement links TRBV20-1 to TRBJ1-2; D remains ambiguous. The CDR3 spells CSASPPASNYGYTF. DNA for the CDR3: TGCAGTGCTAGTCCCCCCGCCTCTAACTATGGCTACACCTTC.